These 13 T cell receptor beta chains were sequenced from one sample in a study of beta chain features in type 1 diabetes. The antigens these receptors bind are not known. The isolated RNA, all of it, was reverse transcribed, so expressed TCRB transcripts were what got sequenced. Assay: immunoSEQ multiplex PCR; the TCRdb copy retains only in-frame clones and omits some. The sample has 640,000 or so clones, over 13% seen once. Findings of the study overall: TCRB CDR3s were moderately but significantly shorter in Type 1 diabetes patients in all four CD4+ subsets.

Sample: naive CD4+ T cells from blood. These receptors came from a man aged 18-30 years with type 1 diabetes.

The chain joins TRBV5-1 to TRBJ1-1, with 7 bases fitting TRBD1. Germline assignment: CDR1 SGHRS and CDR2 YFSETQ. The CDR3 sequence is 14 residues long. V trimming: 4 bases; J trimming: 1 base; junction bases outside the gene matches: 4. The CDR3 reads CASSTQGRNTEAFF. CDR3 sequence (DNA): TGCGCCAGCAGCACACAGGGGAGGAACACTGAAGCTTTCTTT.

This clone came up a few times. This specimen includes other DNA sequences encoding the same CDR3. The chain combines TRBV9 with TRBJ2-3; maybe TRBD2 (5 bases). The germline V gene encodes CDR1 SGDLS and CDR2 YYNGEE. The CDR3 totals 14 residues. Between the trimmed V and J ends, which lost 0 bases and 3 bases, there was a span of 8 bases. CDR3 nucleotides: TGTGCCAGCAGCGTAGTGGGCGGGACAGATACGCAGTATTTT. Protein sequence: CASSVVGGTDTQYF.

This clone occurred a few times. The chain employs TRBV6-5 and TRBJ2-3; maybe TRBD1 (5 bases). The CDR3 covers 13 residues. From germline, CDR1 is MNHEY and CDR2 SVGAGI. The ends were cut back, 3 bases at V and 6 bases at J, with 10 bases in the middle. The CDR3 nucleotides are TGTGCCAGCAGTTATTGGGGCTCGGATACGCAGTATTTT. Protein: CASSYWGSDTQYF.

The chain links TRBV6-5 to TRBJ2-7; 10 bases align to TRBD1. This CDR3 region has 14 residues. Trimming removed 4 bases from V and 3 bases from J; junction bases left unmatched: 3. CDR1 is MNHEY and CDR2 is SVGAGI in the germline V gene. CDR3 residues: CASSSRDRGYEQYF. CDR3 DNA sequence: TGTGCCAGCAGTTCCCGGGACAGGGGCTACGAGCAGTACTTC.

The CDR3 DNA follows: TGTGCCAGCAGTTTAAAAGGCTGGGCGGTATATTCCTACAATGAGCAGTTCTTC. Protein: CASSLKGWAVYSYNEQFF. The genes are TRBV27 and TRBJ2-1; D call uncertain. V was clipped by 2 bases and J by 1 base, with 18 bases between them. The CDR3 length is 18 residues. Germline V gene data show CDR1 as MNHEY and CDR2 as SMNVEV (reference sequence).

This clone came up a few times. The CDR3 is CASSLGSRGNEQFF. In DNA form, the CDR3 reads TGTGCCAGCAGCTTAGGCAGCCGCGGGAATGAGCAGTTCTTC. The chain couples TRBV7-2 to TRBJ2-1, with D maybe TRBD2 (5 bases). CDR1 is SGHTA, CDR2 FQGNSA, per germline. Trimming took off 1 base at V and 7 bases at J, with 11 bases between the two ends. This CDR3 contains 14 residues.

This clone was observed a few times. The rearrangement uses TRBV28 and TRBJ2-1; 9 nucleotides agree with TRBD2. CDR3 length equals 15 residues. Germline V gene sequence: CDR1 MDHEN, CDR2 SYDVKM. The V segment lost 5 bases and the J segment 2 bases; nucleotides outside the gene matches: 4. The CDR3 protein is CASSPAGGPYNEQFF. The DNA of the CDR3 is TGTGCCAGCAGTCCAGCGGGGGGTCCCTACAATGAGCAGTTCTTC.

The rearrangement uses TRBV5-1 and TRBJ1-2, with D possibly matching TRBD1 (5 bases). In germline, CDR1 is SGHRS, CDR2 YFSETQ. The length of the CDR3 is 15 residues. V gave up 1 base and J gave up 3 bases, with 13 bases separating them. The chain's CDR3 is CASSLMGRAYYGYTF. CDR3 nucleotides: TGCGCCAGCAGCTTGATGGGCAGGGCCTACTATGGCTACACCTTC.

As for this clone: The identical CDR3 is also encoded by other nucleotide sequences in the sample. CDR3 coding DNA: TGTGCCAGCAGTTACTCGTTGGGAAATCAGCCCCAGCATTTT. As protein: CASSYSLGNQPQHF. The rearrangement uses TRBV6-5 and TRBJ1-5; no firm D call. There are 14 residues in the CDR3. The germline CDR1 and CDR2 sequences are MNHEY and SVGAGI. Deletions cut 0 bases from V and 4 bases from J, with 7 bases between.

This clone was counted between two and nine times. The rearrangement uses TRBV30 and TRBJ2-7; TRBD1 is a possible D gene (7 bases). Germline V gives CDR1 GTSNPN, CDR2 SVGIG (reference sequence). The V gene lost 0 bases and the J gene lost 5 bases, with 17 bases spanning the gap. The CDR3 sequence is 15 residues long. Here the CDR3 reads CAWSVRGGTAHEQYF. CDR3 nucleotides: TGTGCCTGGAGTGTACGAGGGGGGACAGCGCACGAGCAGTACTTC.

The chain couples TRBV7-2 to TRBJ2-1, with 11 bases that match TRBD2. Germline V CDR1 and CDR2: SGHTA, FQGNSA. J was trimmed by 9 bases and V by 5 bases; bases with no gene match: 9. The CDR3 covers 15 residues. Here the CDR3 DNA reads TGTGCCAGCAGCCTGGTAGCGGGAGGGTCAGGTGAGCAGTTCTTC. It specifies CASSLVAGGSGEQFF.

The CDR3 DNA reads as TGTGCCAGCAGCTCGACGGGGGGCCTTGAGCAGTTCTTC. Protein product: CASSSTGGLEQFF. The rearrangement joins TRBV7-2 to TRBJ2-1; maybe TRBD2 (7 bases). This CDR3 is built from 13 residues. V gave up 4 bases and J gave up 9 bases, with 13 bases separating them. CDR1 SGHTA and CDR2 FQGNSA come from the germline V gene.

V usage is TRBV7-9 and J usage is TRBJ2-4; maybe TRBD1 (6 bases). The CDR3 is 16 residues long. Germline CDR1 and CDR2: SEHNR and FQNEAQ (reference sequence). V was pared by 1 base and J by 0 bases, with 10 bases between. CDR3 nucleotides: TGTGCCAGCAGCTTAGGGGACACATTAGCCAAAAACATTCAGTACTTC. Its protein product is CASSLGDTLAKNIQYF.